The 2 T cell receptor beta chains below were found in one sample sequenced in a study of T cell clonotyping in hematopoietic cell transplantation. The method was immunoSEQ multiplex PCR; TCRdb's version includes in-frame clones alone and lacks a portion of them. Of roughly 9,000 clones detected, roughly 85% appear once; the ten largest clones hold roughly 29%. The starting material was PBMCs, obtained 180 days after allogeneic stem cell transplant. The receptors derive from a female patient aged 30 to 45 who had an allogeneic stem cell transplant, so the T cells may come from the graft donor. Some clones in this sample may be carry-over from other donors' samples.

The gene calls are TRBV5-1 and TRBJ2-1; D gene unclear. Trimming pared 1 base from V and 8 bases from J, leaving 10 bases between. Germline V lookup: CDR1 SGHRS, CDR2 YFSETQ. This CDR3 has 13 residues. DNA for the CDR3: TGCGCCAGCAGCTTGTTCTTGTCTGATGAGCAGTTCTTC. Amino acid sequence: CASSLFLSDEQFF.

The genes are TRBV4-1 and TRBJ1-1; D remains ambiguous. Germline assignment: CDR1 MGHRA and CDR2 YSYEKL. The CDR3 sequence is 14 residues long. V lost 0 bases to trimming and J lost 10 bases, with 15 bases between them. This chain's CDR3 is CASSQDRGPRLAFF. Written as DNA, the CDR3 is TGCGCCAGCAGCCAAGATCGGGGTCCTCGATTAGCTTTCTTT.